Sequencing of this TCR beta chain was carried out in a study of sequential checkpoint blockade in melanoma. J lost 4 bases, V lost 5 bases, and 9 bases had no gene match. Germline-derived CDR1 and CDR2 are SEHNR and FQNEAQ (reference sequence). The CDR3 is 16 residues long. Measured with immunoSEQ multiplex PCR; TCRdb has only the in-frame clones, and not every one. The table records about 12,000 clones, over 60% of them present only once. Treatment indicated: randomized to nivolumab then ipilimumab (arm A) or the reverse (arm B). This clone has just one count. The gene calls are TRBV7-9 and TRBJ2-1; 9 bases agree with TRBD2. The sequences come from CD8+ T cells sorted from blood (inferred from file names), collected from a patient given nivolumab and ipilimumab in sequence. The source is a human donor with melanoma. The CDR3 bases are TGTGCCAGCAGCGCAGAGCGGGAGGCAGGATACAATGAGCAGTTCTTC. This gives the protein CASSAEREAGYNEQFF.